This TCR beta chain was captured in a study of cytomegalovirus exposure and HLA in healthy donors. Study conclusions and caveats: Later examination showed HLA-associated TCR beta chains had greater clonal expansion than equally common others. Later analysis identified several of the most significant clusters that appeared linked to common viral pathogens. Beyond CMV serostatus, there was no information to go on about immune exposure.

With 60 Vbeta and 13 Jbeta primers, the PCR was carried out. This table comes from immunoSEQ multiplex PCR, and its TCRdb copy is limited to in-frame clones, with some not included. The table has 85,000 to 100,000 clones, roughly 69% seen once. As regards this clone: Its specificity is unknown.

This CDR3 has 16 residues. Germline V gene data show CDR1 as LGHNA and CDR2 as YSLEER. Trimming left V 0 bases short and J 5 bases short, with 14 bases between. Donors counted as nominally healthy when sampled, yet unrecorded immune exposures were likely. This TCR was recovered from a man between 50 and 59 years old in good health and CMV-seronegative. The chain links TRBV4-3 to TRBJ1-5; no clear D gene. The sample taken for sequencing was PBMCs. The CDR3 region is CASSQDFGEPDQPQHF. As DNA, the CDR3 is TGCGCCAGCAGCCAAGATTTCGGGGAACCAGATCAGCCCCAGCATTTT.